Below, 26 T cell receptor beta chains from the same sample are listed, as sequenced in a study of cytomegalovirus exposure and HLA in healthy donors. The primer mix had 60 Vbeta and 13 Jbeta primers. The repertoire was sequenced with immunoSEQ multiplex PCR; TCRdb's copy has only in-frame clones and lacks some. The sample consists of about 130,000 clones, about four fifths of them appearing once. The sequenced sample was PBMCs. These receptors were collected from a man aged 30 to 45 in good health and CMV-seronegative.

The chain combines TRBV4-3 with TRBJ2-2; D unresolved. Trimming pared 0 bases from V and 0 bases from J, leaving 14 bases between. The CDR3 consists of 18 residues. Germline loops: CDR1 LGHNA, CDR2 YSLEER. As DNA, the CDR3 is TGCGCCAGCAGCCAAGACTACCCCGCTAGGACGAACACCGGGGAGCTGTTTTTT. Its protein product is CASSQDYPARTNTGELFF.

The chain recombines TRBV30 with TRBJ1-1, with D unresolved. The V gene's germline CDR1 is GTSNPN and CDR2 SVGIG (reference sequence). The length of the CDR3 is 10 residues. V gave up 5 bases and J gave up 9 bases, with 10 bases separating them. The chain's CDR3 is CAWGGQKAFF. CDR3 DNA: TGTGCCTGGGGTGGGCAAAAAGCTTTCTTT. Full variable domain (rest looked up from reference TRBV30 and TRBJ1-1): SQTIHQWPATLVQPVGSPLSLECTVEGTSNPNLYWYRQAAGRGLQLLFYSVGIGQISSEVPQNLSASRPQDRQFILSSKKLLLSDSGFYLCAWGGQKAFFGQGTRLTVV.

J is TRBJ2-3 and V is TRBV2; the D gene is possibly TRBD2 (7 bases). Trimming left V 4 bases short and J 3 bases short, with 17 bases between. There are 16 residues in the CDR3. The germline V gene has CDR1 SNHLY and CDR2 FYNNEI. CDR3 bases: TGTGCCAGCAGTGTCGGGGGGCATAGGGGTACAGATACGCAGTATTTT. Amino acid sequence: CASSVGGHRGTDTQYF.

The rearrangement uses TRBV11-1 and TRBJ1-5; D unclear. The germline V gene has CDR1 SGHAT and CDR2 FQDESV (reference sequence). CDR3 length equals 13 residues. V dropped 3 bases and J dropped 1 base, with 4 bases sitting between them. The CDR3 nucleotides are TGTGCCAGCAGCTTGAGCAGCAATCAGCCCCAGCATTTT. This translates into CASSLSSNQPQHF. Complete variable domain (other parts from reference TRBV11-1 and TRBJ1-5): EAEVAQSPRYKITEKSQAVAFWCDPISGHATLYWYRQILGQGPELLVQFQDESVVDDSQLPKDRFSAERLKGVDSTLKIQPAELGDSAMYLCASSLSSNQPQHFGDGTRLSIL.

The V call is TRBV4-1, the J call TRBJ1-5; 7 bases are shared with TRBD1. The junction had 10 bases not matched to a gene; V was cut back by 3 bases and J by 5 bases. This CDR3 is built from 16 residues. Germline lookup yields CDR1 MGHRA and CDR2 YSYEKL. CDR3 sequence (DNA): TGCGCCAGCAGCCAGATCCCCGGGACAGACCATCAGCCCCAGCATTTT. This encodes CASSQIPGTDHQPQHF.

The genes are TRBV30 and TRBJ2-3, with 9 bases matching TRBD2. The germline gives CDR1 GTSNPN, CDR2 SVGIG (reference sequence). This CDR3 has 16 residues. V lost 0 bases and J lost 2; bases outside the gene matches: 6. CDR3: CAWSVGSGGHTDTQYF. In nucleotides, the CDR3 is TGTGCCTGGAGTGTAGGTAGCGGGGGCCACACAGATACGCAGTATTTT.

This rearrangement joins TRBV28 to TRBJ1-2; D call uncertain. The CDR3 extends over 13 amino acids. Deletions cut 3 bases from V and 3 bases from J, with 8 bases between. Germline loops: CDR1 MDHEN, CDR2 SYDVKM. CDR3 bases: TGTGCCAGCAGTTTTCAGAATTACTATGGCTACACCTTC. This sequence encodes CASSFQNYYGYTF.

This chain joins TRBV27 and TRBJ2-7; weak D call: TRBD2 (7 bases). This CDR3 is built from 14 residues. Germline V gives CDR1 MNHEY, CDR2 SMNVEV (reference sequence). Deletions cut 10 bases from V and 1 base from J, with 17 bases between. The CDR3 DNA reads as TGTGCCACCGAGAAGGGGGGGAGGTCCTACGAGCAGTACTTC. Its protein is CATEKGGRSYEQYF.

The chain joins TRBV7-3 to TRBJ2-1; 14 nucleotides align to TRBD2. The CDR3 is made up of 15 amino acids. Germline CDR1 SGHTA, CDR2 FQGTGA. The trim removed 5 bases at V and 9 bases at J, leaving 6 bases unmatched. The DNA for the CDR3 is TGTGCCAGCAGCCCAGCCGGGACTAGCGGGAGTGAGCAGTTCTTC. It translates to CASSPAGTSGSEQFF.

The chain carries TRBV5-1 and TRBJ1-6, with D uncertain. Looked up from germline, CDR1 is SGHRS and CDR2 is YFSETQ. The CDR3 runs 15 residues. Trimming removed 4 bases from V and 5 bases from J, with 13 bases in between. This CDR3 is CASSTLGVDNSPLHF. In nucleotides, the CDR3 is TGCGCCAGCAGCACCTTGGGAGTGGATAATTCACCCCTCCACTTT. Complete variable domain (other parts from reference TRBV5-1 and TRBJ1-6): KAGVTQTPRYLIKTRGQQVTLSCSPISGHRSVSWYQQTPGQGLQFLFEYFSETQRNKGNFPGRFSGRQFSNSRSEMNVSTLELGDSALYLCASSTLGVDNSPLHFGNGTRLTVT.

The chain has TRBV7-3 and TRBJ1-2; possibly TRBD1 for D (5 bases). The germline V gene has CDR1 SGHTA and CDR2 FQGTGA. Trimming cost V 5 bases and J 6 bases, with 13 bases left between them. The CDR3 runs to 13 residues. The CDR3 DNA sequence: TGTGCCAGCAGCCTGATGGGGGGGGATGGCTACACCTTC. Translating gives CASSLMGGDGYTF.

CDR3 protein: CASSQDTDTQYF. For the CDR3, the DNA is TGTGCCAGCAGCCAAGATACTGATACGCAGTATTTT. The V gene is TRBV4-2, the J gene TRBJ2-3; no clear D. Trimming took 0 bases from V and 6 from J, leaving 4 bases between them. The CDR3 extends over 12 amino acids. Germline V lookup: CDR1 LGHNA, CDR2 YNFKEQ.

The gene calls are TRBV7-2 and TRBJ1-1; TRBD1 matches at 7 bases. Trimming at V came to 5 bases and at J to 3 bases, leaving 3 bases not matched to a gene. The length of the CDR3 is 13 residues. Germline-derived CDR1 and CDR2 are SGHTA and FQGNSA. Written as DNA, the CDR3 is TGTGCCAGCAGCCTACAGGGGTACACTGAAGCTTTCTTT. It encodes CASSLQGYTEAFF.

This sequence joins TRBV4-1 and TRBJ1-5; the D is unclear. The germline V gene encodes CDR1 MGHRA and CDR2 YSYEKL. V lost 0 bases, J lost 0 bases, and 6 bases lay in between. CDR3 length: 15 residues. The CDR3 sequence: CASSQEWPSNQPQHF. CDR3 nucleotide sequence: TGCGCCAGCAGCCAAGAGTGGCCTAGCAATCAGCCCCAGCATTTT.

The V gene is TRBV11-2, the J gene TRBJ2-7; 7 bases agree with TRBD1. Trimming cost V 1 base and J 4 bases; bases outside gene matches: 10. The CDR3 is 16 amino acids. Germline V lookup: CDR1 SGHAT, CDR2 FQNNGV. CDR3 sequence reads: CASSLGNPGQLYEQYF. CDR3 DNA sequence: TGTGCCAGCAGCTTAGGGAACCCGGGACAGTTGTACGAGCAGTACTTC.

This sequence joins TRBV5-1 and TRBJ2-1; perhaps TRBD2 as D (6 bases). CDR1 is SGHRS, CDR2 YFSETQ, per germline. The CDR3 contains 15 residues. V was trimmed by 6 bases and J by 0 bases, leaving 13 bases between them. CDR3 bases: TGCGCCAGCACGCACCGGGAGAGCTCCTACAATGAGCAGTTCTTC. Translation gives CASTHRESSYNEQFF.

About this clone: One junction end disagrees with the germline gene, perhaps due to a read error. The chain uses TRBV2 and TRBJ2-5; the match to TRBD2 covers 7 bases. This CDR3 contains 16 residues. Germline CDR1 and CDR2: SNHLY and FYNNEI. CDR3 sequence (DNA): TGTGCCACCAGTGGGATGGGAGGGCCTCGGGCGGAGACCCAGTACTTC. Translation: CATSGMGGPRAETQYF.

The J gene is TRBJ2-3, the V gene TRBV28, with D uncertain. Germline CDR1 MDHEN, CDR2 SYDVKM. The germline V and J ends were trimmed by 2 bases and 2 bases, with 8 bases remaining between them. This CDR3 region has 14 residues. CDR3 coding DNA: TGTGCCAGCAGTTTAGCCCAGTCCACAGATACGCAGTATTTT. Its protein product is CASSLAQSTDTQYF.

This clone was recorded a few times. The V gene is TRBV7-2, the J gene TRBJ2-1; maybe TRBD1 (6 bases). Germline values: CDR1 SGHTA, CDR2 FQGNSA. The CDR3 has 16 residues. V lost 6 bases, J lost 7 bases, and 22 bases lay in between. CDR3: CASSASGHPTLNEQFF. The CDR3 DNA follows: TGTGCCAGCAGTGCCTCGGGACACCCTACACTGAATGAGCAGTTCTTC.

This clone was picked up one time. The rearrangement joins TRBV5-1 to TRBJ2-5; no clear D. CDR1 and CDR2 (germline): SGHRS, YFSETQ. Trimming removed 6 bases at V and 3 bases at J, with 12 bases between. The CDR3 has 13 amino acids. The CDR3 nucleotides are TGCGCCAGCATGGAGCTGAACGAAGAGACCCAGTACTTC. It yields the protein CASMELNEETQYF.

The chain joins TRBV7-9 to TRBJ2-3, with 9 bases identical to TRBD2. The J segment lost 5 bases and the V segment lost 3 bases, leaving 12 bases of the junction unmatched. Germline assignment: CDR1 SEHNR and CDR2 FQNEAQ (reference sequence). The CDR3 consists of 17 residues. CDR3 protein: CASSFSVRVAGEDTQYF. In nucleotides, the CDR3 is TGTGCCAGCAGCTTTTCGGTGCGGGTAGCGGGGGAAGATACGCAGTATTTT.

Only one count was recorded for this clone. This chain connects TRBV28 to TRBJ1-1, with 7 bases aligning to TRBD1. The CDR3 spans 14 residues. Trimming at V came to 6 bases and at J to 0 bases, leaving 4 bases not matched to a gene. Germline CDR1 and CDR2: MDHEN and SYDVKM. The CDR3, as DNA: TGTGCCAGCAGCCTACAGGGGATGAACACTGAAGCTTTCTTT. It yields the protein CASSLQGMNTEAFF.

Comments on this clone: Other DNA sequences in the sample encode the same CDR3. This chain links TRBV6-5 with TRBJ1-2; possible D gene TRBD1, 6 bases. The germline V gene encodes CDR1 MNHEY and CDR2 SVGAGI. The CDR3 totals 15 residues. V lost 0 bases and J 6 bases, leaving 14 bases between the germline ends. This CDR3 reads CASSYSRGGADGYTF. The CDR3 coding sequence is TGTGCCAGCAGTTACTCGAGGGGGGGCGCAGATGGCTACACCTTC.

The gene calls are TRBV19 and TRBJ1-2; 7 positions agree with TRBD1. With 5 bases clipped from V and 1 base from J, the junction kept 1 base outside the gene matches. The germline V gene encodes CDR1 LNHDA and CDR2 SQIVND (reference sequence). The CDR3 covers 13 residues. The CDR3 bases are TGTGCCAGTAGTCGACAGGGTAACTATGGCTACACCTTC. This translates into CASSRQGNYGYTF. Variable domain in full (rest from reference TRBV19 and TRBJ1-2): DGGITQSPKYLFRKEGQNVTLSCEQNLNHDAMYWYRQDPGQGLRLIYYSQIVNDFQKGDIAEGYSVSREKKESFPLTVTSAQKNPTAFYLCASSRQGNYGYTFGSGTRLTVV.

The rearrangement links TRBV10-3 to TRBJ1-1; 10 bases are a match to TRBD1. Germline-derived CDR1 and CDR2 are ENHRY and SYGVKD. The CDR3 has 14 residues. The V and J ends lost 4 bases and 4 bases, in that order; junction bases with no gene match: 3. The CDR3 reads CAISARTGGTEAFF. The CDR3 DNA follows: TGTGCCATCAGTGCTCGGACAGGGGGCACTGAAGCTTTCTTT.

The CDR3 reads CASRSSETYNEQFF. The CDR3 DNA is TGTGCCAGCAGGTCTAGCGAGACGTACAATGAGCAGTTCTTC. This chain connects TRBV6-5 to TRBJ2-1, with D possibly being TRBD2 (6 bases). CDR1 and CDR2 from the germline V gene are MNHEY and SVGAGI. The CDR3 contains 14 residues. The V end lost 6 bases, the J end lost 4 bases, and 13 bases lay between the germline ends.